The rows below give T cell receptor beta chains drawn from one sample of a study of identical twins. Each CDR3 protein is one row after TCRdb ran MiXCR on the 5' RACE reads. In the table there are hundreds of thousands of distinct CDR3 sequences, over 15% of which are singletons. Another study also made use of these data, one on T cells expressing NK-cell markers.

The sample comprised PBMCs. The receptors shown here come from a woman aged 18 to 35 in good health. Each CDR3 is given with its conserved first and last residue. A D gene is named only where the DNA matches it firmly. Clone size is stated in some rows and not others, as once, few, many or a class when expanded.

cdr3_nt cdr3_aa clone_size v_call d_call j_call
TGCAGTGCTAAACTAGCTATTCATGAGCAGTTCTTC CSAKLAIHEQFF NA TRBV20-1 NA TRBJ2-1
TGTGCCAGCACCCTTCTATGGACTGATGAGACCCAGTACTTC CASTLLWTDETQYF NA TRBV5-8 NA TRBJ2-5
TGTGCCAGCAACCCTGACATCGGCGGGTCCACAGATACGCAGTATTTT CASNPDIGGSTDTQYF NA TRBV25-1 NA TRBJ2-3
TGTGCCAGCAGTCCCGGGGGATGGATTTACGAGCAGTACTTC CASSPGGWIYEQYF few TRBV7-9 NA TRBJ2-7
TGTGCCAGCAGCTTAGGGGGTGGCGAGCAGTACTTC CASSLGGGEQYF many TRBV12-3/TRBV12-4 NA TRBJ2-7
TGTGCCAGCAGCCTCTTTGGGGGACAGGGAGCCTACGAGCAGTACTTC CASSLFGGQGAYEQYF NA TRBV13 TRBD1 TRBJ2-7
TGTGCCAGCAGCTTATCACAGGGCGAAGGCTACACCTTC CASSLSQGEGYTF NA TRBV7-3 NA TRBJ1-2
TGCGCCAGCAGTTCAGGCCAGGCGGCCGAGCAGTACTTC CASSSGQAAEQYF few TRBV5-1 NA TRBJ2-7
TGTGCCAGCAGCCCCGACAGGGGTCGTGCCTACAATGAGCAGTTCTTC CASSPDRGRAYNEQFF NA TRBV6-1 TRBD1 TRBJ2-1
TGTGCCATCGGGGGACTAGCGGGAGAAGAGACCCAGTACTTC CAIGGLAGEETQYF NA TRBV10-3 TRBD2 TRBJ2-5
TGTGCCAGCAGCTTTCCGGCAGGGATGAACACTGAAGCTTTCTTT CASSFPAGMNTEAFF NA TRBV5-5 NA TRBJ1-1
TGTGCCAGCAGTTACTCCCTTGGGGACAATCAGCCCCAGCATTTT CASSYSLGDNQPQHF few TRBV6-5 NA TRBJ1-5
TGTGCCAGCAGCCTCCGCGGGGTGGGAAGCTCCTACAATGAGCAGTTCTTC CASSLRGVGSSYNEQFF NA TRBV5-6 NA TRBJ2-1
TGCAGCGCTAGCCGGGGAAGGAGTTCCTACGAGCAGTACTTC CSASRGRSSYEQYF few TRBV29-1 NA TRBJ2-7
TGCAGTGCTAGAGATCGGGGTTACCTCCAAGAGACCCAGTACTTC CSARDRGYLQETQYF NA TRBV20-1 NA TRBJ2-5
TGTGCCAGCAGCTTGGGATCCGGGACGACGAATGAGCAGTTCTTC CASSLGSGTTNEQFF NA TRBV11-2 NA TRBJ2-1
TGTGCCAGCAGTCGTTCCACTGAAGCTTTCTTT CASSRSTEAFF few TRBV12-3/TRBV12-4 NA TRBJ1-1
TGTGCCAGCAGCTCCGGACTAGCCTTAGAGACCCAGTACTTC CASSSGLALETQYF few TRBV7-9 TRBD2 TRBJ2-5
TGTGCCAGCAGCGCGGGGACTAGCGGGAACCAAGAGACCCAGTACTTC CASSAGTSGNQETQYF NA TRBV9 TRBD2 TRBJ2-5
TGTGCCAGCAGTTTAGCACAGCTTTACGAGCAGTACTTC CASSLAQLYEQYF many TRBV28 NA TRBJ2-7
TGCAGTGCAGCCACCGGGAGGTCTGGAAACACCATATATTTT CSAATGRSGNTIYF few TRBV20-1 NA TRBJ1-3
TGTGCCAGCAGCTTAGGTCTAGCGTTTCTCTCCTACAATGAGCAGTTCTTC CASSLGLAFLSYNEQFF few TRBV7-9 NA TRBJ2-1
TGTGCCAGCACCACACTCATGGGGGTTAACACCGGGGAGCTGTTTTTT CASTTLMGVNTGELFF few TRBV6-1 NA TRBJ2-2
TGTGCCAGCAGCTTAGAGCTAGCGGGAGGCCGCAGGGCCAAAAACATTCAGTACTTC CASSLELAGGRRAKNIQYF few TRBV11-2 TRBD2 TRBJ2-4
TGTGCCAGCAGTTACAATATCCCCTACGAGCAGTACTTC CASSYNIPYEQYF NA TRBV6-2/TRBV6-3 NA TRBJ2-7